This TCR beta chain emerged from a study of blood T cell repertoires in COVID-19. Those who participated ranged in age from roughly 18 to 100 years and resided in about two dozen US areas. Participant-reported clinical history was the basis for cohort assignment. Exposed enrollees encountered a COVID-19 case at some point within 2 weeks before study entry. Per the original methods: Amplification with reference gene primers provided the estimates of nucleated cell counts. Generated by immunoSEQ multiplex PCR, the TCRdb table keeps only in-frame clones and is missing some. For V, J and clone size, that table is used; D and trimming come from the DNA. The data show roughly 140,000 clones, roughly 84% seen once. The CDR3 totals 11 residues. Per the germline V gene, CDR1 is SNHLY and CDR2 is FYNNEI. The V end was cut by 7 bases, the J end by 5 bases, with 5 bases between.

The clonotype originates from a woman aged 50 to 60 who had been exposed to COVID-19. The chain recombines TRBV2 with TRBJ2-2; no definite D call. The sample taken for sequencing was PBMCs or T cells enriched from blood (not recorded which). The CDR3 bases are TGTGCCAGCATCGGTACCGGGGAGCTGTTTTTT. The encoded protein is CASIGTGELFF.